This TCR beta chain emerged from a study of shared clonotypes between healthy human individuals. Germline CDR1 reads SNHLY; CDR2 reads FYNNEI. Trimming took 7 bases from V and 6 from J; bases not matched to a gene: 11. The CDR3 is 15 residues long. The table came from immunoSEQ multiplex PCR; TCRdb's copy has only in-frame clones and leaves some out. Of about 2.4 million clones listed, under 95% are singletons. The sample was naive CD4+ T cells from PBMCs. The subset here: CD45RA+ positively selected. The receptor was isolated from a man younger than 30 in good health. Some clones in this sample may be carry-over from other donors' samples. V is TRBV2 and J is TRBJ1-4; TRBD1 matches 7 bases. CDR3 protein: CASKFDREGHEKLFF. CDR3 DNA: TGTGCCAGCAAATTTGACAGGGAGGGACATGAAAAACTGTTTTTT.